The clone carrying this T cell receptor beta chain showed up many times. Its cognate antigen is unknown. CDR1 is DFQATT and CDR2 is SNEGSKA in the germline V gene (reference sequence). The CDR3 extends over 19 amino acids. Unmatched junction bases numbered 15, after V lost 0 bases and J lost 7 bases. The data derive from a study of blood T cells in healthy people across ages. Regarding the study as a whole: As age increased, TCR beta diversity per million T cells fell in a roughly linear fashion.

Next came a second PCR, run for about 7 to 12 cycles, which used a sample-barcoded 5' primer along with a J-beta primer mix. MiXCR, applied by TCRdb to the 5' RACE reads, yields one record per CDR3 protein. The table has about 650,000 distinct CDR3 sequences, less than 40% seen once. The source material was blood. The V gene is TRBV20-1, the J gene TRBJ1-6; 10 positions agree with TRBD1. The clonotype originates from an elderly woman in good health. The CDR3 region has the DNA TGCAGTGCTAGAGATCAGGCTGGGACAGGGGCCGCCTTCAATTCACCCCTCCACTTT. Translating gives CSARDQAGTGAAFNSPLHF.